Following are 9 T cell receptor beta chains from one sample sequenced in a study of T cells after yellow fever vaccination. TCRdb analysed the 5' RACE reads with MiXCR anew, one entry per CDR3 protein. Of some 400,000 distinct CDR3 sequences in the sample, 15% to 20% were seen once. Sequenced material: PBMCs, taken before the yellow fever booster vaccination. These receptor sequences come from a man in his late teens or twenties who received the YFV17D yellow fever vaccine.

This clonotype was recorded a few times. The chain uses TRBV5-1 and TRBJ2-4; D is uncertain. V shed 0 bases and J shed 8 bases, with 12 bases lying between them. The V gene's germline CDR1 is SGHRS and CDR2 YFSETQ. This CDR3 is built from 14 residues. CDR3 in DNA: TGCGCCAGCAGCTTGGCGGGCCTGGTGGACATTCAGTACTTC. Encoded protein: CASSLAGLVDIQYF.

In this sample, this clonotype turned up a few times. The rearrangement links TRBV12-3 or TRBV12-4 to TRBJ1-4; D uncertain. The CDR3 spans 17 residues. The ends were cut back, 4 bases at V and 3 bases at J, with 18 bases in the middle. The chain's CDR3 is CASSSLVLGAANEKLFF. The CDR3 bases are TGTGCCAGCAGTTCCCTCGTTTTGGGTGCGGCTAATGAAAAACTGTTTTTT.

This chain uses TRBV12-3 or TRBV12-4 with TRBJ1-2, with D possibly being TRBD1 (5 bases). The V and J ends lost 8 bases and 8 bases respectively, with 15 bases between them. The CDR3 extends over 12 amino acids. CDR3 DNA: TGTGCCAGCGTAACCGCAGGGTCGGGCTACACCTTC. This codes for CASVTAGSGYTF.

CDR3 loop: CASSLLAGRTYEQYV. CDR3 sequence (DNA): TGTGCCAGCAGCCTACTAGCGGGGCGCACCTACGAGCAGTACGTC. The chain links TRBV7-3 to TRBJ2-7; 10 bases fit TRBD2. Germline lookup yields CDR1 SGHTA and CDR2 FQGTGA. The V gene end was trimmed by 5 bases and the J gene end by 2 bases; junction bases not matched to a gene: 6. The CDR3 totals 15 residues.

The chain couples TRBV5-6 to TRBJ1-6; tentative D call: TRBD1 (5 bases). Germline V gene data show CDR1 as SGHDT and CDR2 as YYEEEE. The CDR3 is 18 amino acids. V was trimmed by 0 bases and J by 8 bases, leaving 21 bases between them. The CDR3 spells CASSLAGAGKTYDSPLHF. The CDR3 DNA reads TGTGCCAGCAGCTTGGCCGGGGCAGGGAAGACGTATGATTCACCCCTCCACTTT.

V and J are TRBV6-6 and TRBJ2-6, with D perhaps matching TRBD2 (5 bases). V was cut by 8 bases and J by 4 bases, with 6 bases left in between. Germline V gene data show CDR1 as MNHNY and CDR2 as SVGAGI (reference sequence). The CDR3 runs to 12 residues. In DNA, the CDR3 is TGTGCCAGCGGGAGAGGGGCCAACGTCCTGACTTTC. It is translated as CASGRGANVLTF.

The chain combines TRBV5-1 with TRBJ2-1; 10 nucleotides agree with TRBD1. Trimming at V came to 0 bases and at J to 10 bases, leaving 7 bases not matched to a gene. This CDR3 spans 15 amino acids. The germline V gene has CDR1 SGHRS and CDR2 YFSETQ. The CDR3 sequence: CASSLGDRGPLEQFF. The CDR3 coding sequence is TGCGCCAGCAGCTTGGGGGACAGGGGCCCGTTGGAGCAGTTCTTC.

The chain joins TRBV7-2 to TRBJ1-5; the D is unclear. The germline gives CDR1 SGHTA, CDR2 FQGNSA. V was pared by 3 bases and J by 3 bases, with 9 bases between. CDR3 size: 14 residues. The CDR3: CASSLNSFNQPQHF. The CDR3 DNA sequence: TGTGCCAGCAGCTTGAACAGCTTCAATCAGCCCCAGCATTTT.

This clonotype has just a few counts. The rearrangement links TRBV12-3 or TRBV12-4 to TRBJ2-1, with D perhaps TRBD1 (6 bases). This CDR3 spans 19 amino acids. Trimming shortened V by 3 bases and J by 4 bases, and 25 bases separated the two germline ends. The CDR3 bases are TGTGCCAGCAGTTTCTCCCGACAGGACACCCCGAGGGGTTACAATGAGCAGTTCTTC. It is translated as CASSFSRQDTPRGYNEQFF.